This is a list of T cell receptor beta chains from one sample in a study of spatial heterogeneity in lung cancer. TCRdb called the 5' RACE reads again in MiXCR, with one record for every CDR3 protein. The repertoire holds 50,000 to 75,000 distinct CDR3 sequences, approximately 6.3% seen once, with approximately 14% in the top ten. This specimen consisted of PBMCs, obtained at surgery. These receptors came from a female donor with early-stage non-small cell lung cancer. Each CDR3 is given with its conserved first and last residue. Fields, in order: clone size, V gene, J gene, CDR3 protein. Clone sizes are given selectively: once, few, many, or a class where the clone is expanded.

many,TRBV12-3/TRBV12-4,TRBJ2-3,CASSLEGLGTDTQYF
.,TRBV12-5,TRBJ1-1,CASGPDQFRTEAFF
many,TRBV28,TRBJ1-4,CASSPPGQGQREKLFF
few,TRBV28,TRBJ1-5,CASHGVSNQPQHF
many,TRBV11-2,TRBJ2-1,CASSPDMGDEQFF
few,TRBV20-1,TRBJ1-1,CSAHPDTLEAFF
many,TRBV7-9,TRBJ2-2,CASSSESPYRGPDTGELFF
many,TRBV27,TRBJ1-4,CASSSWTSANEKLFF
few,TRBV3-1,TRBJ2-3,CASSQDPGLAGDPTDTQYF
many,TRBV2,TRBJ2-4,CASNAGTGGNIQYF
few,TRBV5-1,TRBJ2-3,CASSPYRGSTDTQYF
few,TRBV7-7,TRBJ2-7,CASSPVGTGLEQYF
many,TRBV29-1,TRBJ2-1,CSVHTGNEQFF